One and the same sample provided the 10 T cell receptor beta chains below, sequenced in a study of shared clonotypes between healthy human individuals. Clones were sequenced by immunoSEQ multiplex PCR, and TCRdb holds only the in-frame ones, with some missing. The data hold under 2,500,000 clones, with approximately 95% observed a single time. The sequencing input was naive CD4+ T cells sorted from blood. The subset is: CD45RA+ positively selected. These receptors were taken from a young man in good health.

This clone was found once. The chain employs TRBV4-1 and TRBJ1-1; D gene uncertain. The CDR3 is made up of 15 amino acids. Germline V gives CDR1 MGHRA, CDR2 YSYEKL. Trimming pared 0 bases from V and 0 bases from J, leaving 8 bases between. For the CDR3, the DNA is TGCGCCAGCAGCCAAGAGTCGTCCATGAACACTGAAGCTTTCTTT. This encodes CASSQESSMNTEAFF.

The chain joins TRBV2 to TRBJ2-7; D is unresolved. With 3 bases removed from V and 6 bases from J, the gap between germline ends came to 18 bases. The CDR3 has 15 residues. Germline CDR1 is SNHLY and CDR2 is FYNNEI. CDR3 loop: CASSEFWGSSSEQYF. The CDR3 bases are TGTGCCAGCAGTGAGTTCTGGGGATCATCGTCCGAGCAGTACTTC.

The chain recombines TRBV9 with TRBJ1-5; D may be TRBD1 (5 bases). Trimming cost V 0 bases and J 1 base, with 8 bases left between them. The CDR3 contains 15 residues. Germline-derived CDR1 and CDR2 are SGDLS and YYNGEE. The CDR3 reads CASSVGRDSNQPQHF. In DNA form, the CDR3 reads TGTGCCAGCAGCGTAGGACGGGACAGCAATCAGCCCCAGCATTTT.

The rearrangement links TRBV5-1 to TRBJ1-4; 8 positions match TRBD1. CDR3 length: 15 amino acids. The V gene's germline CDR1 is SGHRS and CDR2 YFSETQ. The junction had 8 bases not matched to a gene; V was cut back by 2 bases and J by 8 bases. Written as DNA, the CDR3 is TGCGCCAGCAGCTTTGGTACAGGGGGAGGGGAAAAACTGTTTTTT. Its protein product is CASSFGTGGGEKLFF.

Of note for this clone: Other nucleotide sequences in the sample specify the same CDR3. Here the CDR3 reads CASSPLQGYTEAFF. Here the CDR3 DNA reads TGTGCCAGCTCACCCCTTCAGGGTTACACTGAAGCTTTCTTT. The chain links TRBV18 to TRBJ1-1, with a tentative D call TRBD1 (5 bases). Trimming took 3 bases from V and 3 from J, leaving 11 bases between them. Germline V lookup: CDR1 KGHSH, CDR2 LQKENI. The CDR3 is 14 residues long.

V gene TRBV5-4 combines with J gene TRBJ2-5; no clear D. The V end lost 1 base, the J end lost 5 bases, and 9 bases lay between the germline ends. CDR3 length: 13 amino acids. The V gene's germline CDR1 is SGHNT and CDR2 YYREEE (reference sequence). CDR3 DNA sequence: TGTGCCAGCAGCTTGTCTAGTCCGGAGACCCAGTACTTC. It encodes CASSLSSPETQYF. Filled out from reference TRBV5-4 and TRBJ2-5, the complete variable domain reads ETGVTQSPTHLIKTRGQQVTLRCSSQSGHNTVSWYQQALGQGPQFIFQYYREEENGRGNFPPRFSGLQFPNYSSELNVNALELDDSALYLCASSLSSPETQYFGPGTRLLVL.

Comment on this clone: The junction departs from germline at one end; a sequencing error may be responsible. This chain links TRBV7-7 with TRBJ2-3; 8 bases are shared with TRBD2. CDR3 length equals 16 residues. Germline V gene sequence: CDR1 SSHAT, CDR2 FNYEAQ (reference sequence). The CDR3 here is CASSPGAGGPTDTQYF. The CDR3, as DNA: TGTGCTAGCAGCCCGGGGGCGGGAGGTCCCACAGATACGCAGTATTTT.

With respect to this clone: Other nucleotide sequences from this sample produce the same CDR3. The chain is built from TRBV2 and TRBJ2-1; no clear D gene. Germline CDR1 reads SNHLY; CDR2 reads FYNNEI. The CDR3 is made up of 12 amino acids. The germline V and J ends were trimmed by 3 bases and 0 bases, with 0 bases remaining between them. In nucleotides, the CDR3 is TGTGCCAGCAGTGACTCCTACAATGAGCAGTTCTTC. Residues: CASSDSYNEQFF.

The CDR3 coding sequence is TGTGCCAGCAGCCCCCGTGGAGGGGACAGAACAGATACGCAGTATTTT. It encodes CASSPRGGDRTDTQYF. This chain joins TRBV9 and TRBJ2-3, with D tentatively TRBD1 (7 bases). Trimming took 4 bases from V and 3 from J, leaving 18 bases between them. The CDR3 has 16 residues. Germline lookup yields CDR1 SGDLS and CDR2 YYNGEE.

A few counts support this clone. The same CDR3 also results from other DNA sequences found in this sample. This chain joins TRBV7-9 and TRBJ1-2; weak D call: TRBD1 (5 bases). This CDR3 comprises 16 residues. The germline gives CDR1 SEHNR, CDR2 FQNEAQ (reference sequence). V was trimmed by 1 base and J by 0 bases, leaving 12 bases between them. Here the CDR3 reads CASSLGGTEANYGYTF. The DNA for the CDR3 is TGTGCCAGCAGCTTAGGAGGGACGGAGGCTAACTATGGCTACACCTTC.